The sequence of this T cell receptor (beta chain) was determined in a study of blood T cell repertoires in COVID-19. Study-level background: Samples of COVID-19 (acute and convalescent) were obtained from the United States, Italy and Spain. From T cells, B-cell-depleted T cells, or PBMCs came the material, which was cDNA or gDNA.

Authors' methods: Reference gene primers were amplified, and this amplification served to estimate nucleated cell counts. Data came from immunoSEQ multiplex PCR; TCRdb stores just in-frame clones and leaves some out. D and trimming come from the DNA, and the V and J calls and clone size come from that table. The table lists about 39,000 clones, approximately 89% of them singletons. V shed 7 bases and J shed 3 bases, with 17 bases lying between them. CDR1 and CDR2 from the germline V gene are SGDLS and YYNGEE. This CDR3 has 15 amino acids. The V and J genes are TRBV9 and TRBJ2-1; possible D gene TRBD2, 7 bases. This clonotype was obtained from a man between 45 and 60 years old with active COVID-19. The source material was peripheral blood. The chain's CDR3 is CASSPGGGVYNEQFF. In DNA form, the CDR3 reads TGTGCCAGCTCCCCAGGAGGGGGGGTCTACAATGAGCAGTTCTTC.